Listed below are T cell receptor beta chains from one sample, sequenced in a study of healthy donors' naive CD4 and CD8 T cells. TCRdb fed the reads into MiXCR, producing one record per CDR3 protein. Of approximately 180,000 distinct CDR3 sequences in the sample, over 60% were seen once. Sample: naive CD4+ and CD8+ T cells sorted from blood, pooled from several donors. The receptors stem from a pool of human donors in good health; the sample pools cells from several healthy donors. Both conserved end residues are trimmed from each CDR3.

>TRBV2|TRBJ2-3
ASSGERGPVDTQY
>TRBV5-5|TRBJ2-5
ASSLLASGGTEKQETQY
>TRBV29-1|TRBJ2-7
SVAPWTSGRREQY
>TRBV27|TRBJ1-6
ASSLGTGGLSPLH
>TRBV18|TRBJ2-1
ATALRAGAFLVDEQF
>TRBV27|TRBJ1-2
ASSTRRGAEGYT
>TRBV19|TRBJ1-6
ASSTDRYNSPLH
>TRBV27|TRBJ2-2
ASTHRPTRPGELF
>TRBV27|TRBJ1-1
ASIGLMDTEAF
>TRBV5-6|TRBJ1-1
ASSLYKENTEAF
>TRBV27|TRBJ2-1
ASSLSTGTYNEQF
>TRBV20-1|TRBJ2-7
SATPREKSYEQY
>TRBV4-1|TRBJ1-1
ASSPGGPEAF
>TRBV28|TRBJ1-1
AARQVGMNTEAF
>TRBV11-2|TRBJ2-7
ASSGLRTGGIYEQY
>TRBV27|TRBJ2-1
ASSWLAVRSYNEQF
>TRBV29-1|TRBJ2-7
SVVVFGASYEQY
>TRBV27|TRBJ1-5
ASSLSRDYNQPQH
>TRBV11-2|TRBJ1-1
ASSPRQETEAF
>TRBV20-1|TRBJ2-1
SASSGTSVGILQF
>TRBV6-5|TRBJ1-6
ASSYSPQGASSYNSPLH
>TRBV6-5|TRBJ1-1
ASRLLGWNTEAF
>TRBV12-3/TRBV12-4|TRBJ1-5
ASNRQGFHQPQH
>TRBV13|TRBJ2-3
ASSPMADTQY
>TRBV15|TRBJ2-1
ATSRDARNNEQF
>TRBV6-5|TRBJ2-7
ASSYTDSLAYEQY
>TRBV27|TRBJ2-7
ASSTQIGGYEQY
>TRBV12-3/TRBV12-4|TRBJ2-7
ASSWSRGRAYEQY
>TRBV29-1|TRBJ2-7
SVTRDSSYEQY
>TRBV29-1|TRBJ2-7
SVGGMGSYEQY
>TRBV6-5|TRBJ1-2
ASSRQVASYGYT
>TRBV29-1|TRBJ1-1
SVEGFQGKAF
>TRBV6-6|TRBJ2-5
ASSYDRARETQY
>TRBV20-1|TRBJ2-1
SAWMGEGAYNEQF
>TRBV6-6|TRBJ2-3
ASQSGRTDTQY
>TRBV6-5|TRBJ1-6
ASSFGGPNISPLH
>TRBV12-3/TRBV12-4|TRBJ1-1
ASSLAGANTEAF
>TRBV18|TRBJ2-5
ASSPAVLQETQY
>TRBV5-1|TRBJ2-7
ASSLGDGTYEQY
>TRBV19|TRBJ1-5
ASSVMTGSNQPQH
>TRBV6-5|TRBJ2-7
ASSCAGGSEQY
>TRBV5-4|TRBJ2-1
ASSSEGLAGGPSYNEQF
>TRBV27|TRBJ1-1
ASRLGEDTPRAF
>TRBV5-6|TRBJ1-2
ASSLNSGIWSYT
>TRBV4-3|TRBJ2-5
ASSQTRVETQY
>TRBV18|TRBJ1-1
ASSADSTEAF
>TRBV30|TRBJ2-7
AWSTRGTYEQY
>TRBV15|TRBJ2-2
ATSFQRGATGELF
>TRBV29-1|TRBJ2-3
SVDRPQGTDTQY
>TRBV13|TRBJ2-3
ASSPPWTDTDTQY